The next 24 T cell receptor beta chains were all read from a single sample in a study of cytomegalovirus exposure and HLA in healthy donors. The PCR had 60 Vbeta and 13 Jbeta primers. Profiled with immunoSEQ multiplex PCR; TCRdb holds only in-frame clones, not every one. The data show some 190,000 clones, over 80% seen once. The sequenced material came from PBMCs. These receptors were obtained from a middle-aged man in good health and CMV-seronegative.

This clone was detected only once. The chain recombines TRBV30 with TRBJ1-3; 8 bases map to TRBD1. Germline CDR1 is GTSNPN and CDR2 is SVGIG (reference sequence). Trimming took 2 bases from V and 0 from J; bases not matched to a gene: 9. This CDR3 has 17 residues. The CDR3: CAWSRRQGPSSGNTIYF. The CDR3 DNA sequence: TGTGCCTGGAGTCGCAGACAGGGGCCGAGCTCTGGAAACACCATATATTTT.

The rearrangement joins TRBV7-2 to TRBJ2-6; D perhaps matches TRBD2 (7 bases). CDR1 SGHTA and CDR2 FQGNSA come from the germline V gene. The CDR3 contains 16 residues. V shed 0 bases and J shed 4 bases, with 10 bases lying between them. CDR3 amino acids: CASSLAGGGGANVLTF. CDR3 bases: TGTGCCAGCAGCTTAGCGGGCGGGGGCGGGGCCAACGTCCTGACTTTC. The variable domain in full, completed from reference TRBV7-2 and TRBJ2-6, reads GAGVSQSPSNKVTEKGKDVELRCDPISGHTALYWYRQSLGQGLEFLIYFQGNSAPDKSGLPSDRFSAERTGGSVSTLTIQRTQQEDSAVYLCASSLAGGGGANVLTFGAGSRLTVL.

The chain carries TRBV2 and TRBJ2-2, with a weak D call TRBD1 (5 bases). The CDR3 extends over 15 amino acids. Germline CDR1 and CDR2: SNHLY and FYNNEI. V was clipped by 3 bases and J by 7 bases, with 15 bases between them. The CDR3 loop is CASSDNPGWNGELFF. CDR3 in DNA: TGTGCCAGCAGTGATAACCCAGGGTGGAACGGGGAGCTGTTTTTT.

A few counts support this clone. The chain has TRBV28 and TRBJ2-3; 7 bases agree with TRBD2. The J segment lost 6 bases and the V segment lost 1 base, leaving 7 bases of the junction unmatched. This CDR3 has 15 amino acids. CDR1 and CDR2 (germline): MDHEN, SYDVKM. CDR3 DNA sequence: TGTGCCAGCAGTTTATTGGCGGGGGATAGGGATACGCAGTATTTT. Translated, it gives CASSLLAGDRDTQYF.

The rearrangement joins TRBV9 to TRBJ1-1; 7 nucleotides agree with TRBD1. Germline lookup yields CDR1 SGDLS and CDR2 YYNGEE. The ends lost 6 bases at V and 1 base at J; junction bases unmatched: 9. The CDR3 covers 15 residues. CDR3 bases: TGTGCCAGCACCCTCTCGGACAGGCGGAACACTGAAGCTTTCTTT. Translating it yields CASTLSDRRNTEAFF.

The chain combines TRBV19 with TRBJ2-1; 10 bases map to TRBD2. The CDR3 totals 15 residues. The germline CDR1 and CDR2 sequences are LNHDA and SQIVND (reference sequence). V lost 6 bases and J lost 5; bases outside the gene matches: 7. CDR3 in amino acids: CASRGGTSADNEQFF. In nucleotides, the CDR3 is TGTGCCAGTAGAGGGGGGACTAGCGCAGACAATGAGCAGTTCTTC. The full variable domain, rest sourced from reference TRBV19 and TRBJ2-1, is DGGITQSPKYLFRKEGQNVTLSCEQNLNHDAMYWYRQDPGQGLRLIYYSQIVNDFQKGDIAEGYSVSREKKESFPLTVTSAQKNPTAFYLCASRGGTSADNEQFFGPGTRLTVL.

This rearrangement joins TRBV27 to TRBJ2-1, with 7 bases lining up with TRBD1. The CDR3 consists of 16 residues. Trimming took 4 bases from V and 6 from J; bases not matched to a gene: 12. Per germline, CDR1 MNHEY and CDR2 SMNVEV (reference sequence). CDR3 nucleotide sequence: TGTGCCAGCAGTTCCCCACAGGGGCCCGAGAGCAATGAGCAGTTCTTC. This encodes CASSSPQGPESNEQFF.

In this sample, this clone turned up a few times. The chain couples TRBV5-1 to TRBJ2-1; 8 nucleotides align to TRBD2. The CDR3 loop spans 18 amino acids. J gave up 9 bases and V 1 base, and 18 bases lay outside the gene matches. Germline V gives CDR1 SGHRS, CDR2 YFSETQ. The CDR3 loop reads CASSLRFSGTPTSGEQFF. For the CDR3, the DNA is TGCGCCAGCAGCTTGAGGTTTAGCGGGACCCCCACGTCTGGTGAGCAGTTCTTC.

This chain links TRBV4-1 with TRBJ2-7; no firm D call. Germline CDR1 MGHRA, CDR2 YSYEKL. Trimming took 0 bases from V and 1 from J, leaving 7 bases between them. The CDR3 contains 14 residues. CDR3 in amino acids: CASSQERQSYEQYF. In nucleotides, the CDR3 is TGCGCCAGCAGCCAAGAAAGACAATCCTACGAGCAGTACTTC.

The CDR3 bases are TGTGCCAGCAGCTTAATCGGGCAGGGTCGAACCTACGAGCAGTACTTC. Its translation is CASSLIGQGRTYEQYF. The rearrangement uses TRBV11-3 and TRBJ2-7, with D possibly matching TRBD1 (5 bases). Germline V gene lookup returns CDR1 SGHNT and CDR2 YENEEA. CDR3 length: 16 residues. V was shortened by 2 bases and J by 2 bases, with 16 bases between the two germline ends.

V is TRBV14 and J is TRBJ2-1; 9 bases line up with TRBD2. This CDR3 has 15 amino acids. CDR1 is SGHDN and CDR2 is FVKESK in the germline V gene. After removal of 4 bases from V and 0 bases from J, the junction contained 1 base not matched to a gene. The CDR3 DNA reads as TGTGCCAGCAGCCCGACTAGCGGCTCCTACAATGAGCAGTTCTTC. Residues: CASSPTSGSYNEQFF.

This chain links TRBV5-1 with TRBJ1-1; D might be TRBD1 (6 bases). Germline V gene lookup returns CDR1 SGHRS and CDR2 YFSETQ. The CDR3 is 14 amino acids. With 7 bases removed from V and 6 bases from J, the gap between germline ends came to 19 bases. The CDR3: CASGPEAGAPEAFF. The CDR3 DNA sequence: TGCGCCAGCGGCCCTGAAGCGGGGGCACCTGAAGCTTTCTTT. Full variable domain (remainder filled in from reference TRBV5-1 and TRBJ1-1): KAGVTQTPRYLIKTRGQQVTLSCSPISGHRSVSWYQQTPGQGLQFLFEYFSETQRNKGNFPGRFSGRQFSNSRSEMNVSTLELGDSALYLCASGPEAGAPEAFFGQGTRLTVV.

This sequence joins TRBV11-3 and TRBJ2-6; 7 bases line up with TRBD2. CDR3 size: 16 residues. CDR1 and CDR2 from the germline V gene are SGHNT and YENEEA. J lost 0 bases, V lost 8 bases, and 7 bases had no gene match. This chain's CDR3 is CASVNGGFSGANVLTF. CDR3 DNA: TGTGCCAGCGTCAACGGGGGGTTCTCTGGGGCCAACGTCCTGACTTTC.

The chain joins TRBV5-3 to TRBJ1-5, with D possibly TRBD1 on 5 matching bases. TRBV5-3 is an ORF, and what it does is uncertain. The CDR3 runs to 15 residues. CDR3 DNA: TGTGTCACTTCCCCGTGGGGCCCCGGGAATCAGCCCCAGCATTTT. Translating it yields CVTSPWGPGNQPQHF.

The chain employs TRBV23-1 and TRBJ2-7, with a possible D match to TRBD2 (5 bases). TRBV23-1 is an open reading frame whose function is uncertain. V was clipped by 2 bases and J by 1 base, with 15 bases between them. This CDR3 is built from 16 residues. The CDR3 loop reads CASSQISRLLSYEQYF. DNA for the CDR3: TGCGCCAGCAGTCAAATCTCCAGACTATTATCCTACGAGCAGTACTTC.

This clone was recorded a few times. This chain uses TRBV19 with TRBJ1-4; TRBD1 matches at 10 bases. The CDR3 is made up of 16 amino acids. In germline, CDR1 is LNHDA, CDR2 SQIVND (reference sequence). Trimming cost V 5 bases and J 8 bases; bases outside gene matches: 11. CDR3 sequence (DNA): TGTGCCAGTAGTCCATCCGGGACAGGGGATGGGGAAAAACTGTTTTTT. It encodes CASSPSGTGDGEKLFF.

The V gene is TRBV19, the J gene TRBJ2-1; TRBD2 agrees at 10 bases. The CDR3 consists of 17 residues. Per germline, CDR1 LNHDA and CDR2 SQIVND (reference sequence). V lost 2 bases to trimming and J lost 3 bases; unmatched junction nucleotides: 7. CDR3 in amino acids: CASSISGVAGGYNEQFF. The CDR3 DNA follows: TGTGCCAGTAGTATAAGCGGGGTAGCGGGGGGCTACAATGAGCAGTTCTTC.

The rearrangement links TRBV28 to TRBJ2-3; D is perhaps TRBD1 (5 bases). The germline V and J ends were trimmed by 2 bases and 3 bases, with 12 bases remaining between them. The CDR3 has 15 residues. The germline V gene has CDR1 MDHEN and CDR2 SYDVKM. Here the CDR3 reads CASSLRIAGTDTQYF. As DNA, the CDR3 is TGTGCCAGCAGTTTACGTATAGCAGGGACAGATACGCAGTATTTT.

This rearrangement joins TRBV6-5 to TRBJ1-5; no firm D call. This CDR3 has 12 residues. V lost 6 bases, J lost 8 bases, and 11 bases lay in between. Germline V gene sequence: CDR1 MNHEY, CDR2 SVGAGI. CDR3 loop: CASSRSREPQHF. CDR3 nucleotides: TGTGCCAGCAGCCGCTCGCGAGAGCCCCAGCATTTT.

This CDR3 is CASSFEANSYEQYF. CDR3 sequence (DNA): TGTGCCAGCAGTTTCGAAGCAAACTCCTACGAGCAGTACTTC. The V call is TRBV27, the J call TRBJ2-7; D gene ambiguous. The CDR3 spans 14 residues. Trimming left V 3 bases short and J 0 bases short, with 9 bases between. Per the germline V gene, CDR1 is MNHEY and CDR2 is SMNVEV (reference sequence).

The chain employs TRBV2 and TRBJ1-2, with 9 bases identical to TRBD1. J was trimmed by 8 bases and V by 6 bases; bases with no gene match: 7. Germline CDR1 reads SNHLY; CDR2 reads FYNNEI. The CDR3 consists of 13 residues. CDR3 bases: TGTGCCAGCAGACCCACAGGGGGCTCGGGCTACACCTTC. Translation: CASRPTGGSGYTF.

This clone was observed a handful of times. This rearrangement joins TRBV28 to TRBJ2-4; maybe TRBD2 (7 bases). The CDR3 has 18 amino acids. Germline CDR1 MDHEN, CDR2 SYDVKM. V gave up 6 bases and J gave up 8 bases, with 29 bases separating them. The DNA of the CDR3 is TGTGCCAGCAGGGGGGCGGGAGCCGGGACCAGCAGTTGGGACATTCAGTACTTC. It translates to CASRGAGAGTSSWDIQYF.

The V gene is TRBV7-9, the J gene TRBJ2-5; TRBD2 matches at 13 bases. The CDR3 totals 15 residues. V lost 3 bases and J lost 4; bases outside the gene matches: 2. CDR1 and CDR2 (germline): SEHNR, FQNEAQ (reference sequence). CDR3 nucleotides: TGTGCCAGCAGCTTCGGACTAGCGGGGGTAGAGACCCAGTACTTC. This sequence encodes CASSFGLAGVETQYF.

The V call is TRBV7-8, the J call TRBJ1-1, with unresolved D. The germline V gene encodes CDR1 SGHVS and CDR2 FQNEAQ. The CDR3 loop spans 12 amino acids. V dropped 1 base and J dropped 7 bases, with 7 bases sitting between them. CDR3 region: CASSLGSVEAFF. The CDR3 nucleotides are TGTGCCAGCAGCTTAGGCAGCGTTGAAGCTTTCTTT.